This is a list of T cell receptor beta chains from one sample in a study of T-cell reconstitution after alpha-beta-depleted transplantation in children. TCRdb called the PCR reads again in MiXCR, with one record for every CDR3 protein. Of about a million distinct CDR3 sequences in the sample, roughly 29% were seen once. Material: PBMCs, mostly from graft donor cells, obtained 360 days after TCRalphabeta/CD19-depleted stem cell transplant. These receptors were taken from a boy under two years old who had a stem cell transplant for SCID, so the T cells may come from the graft donor. CDR3s include the opening cysteine and the closing phenylalanine or tryptophan. Fields, in order: V gene, J gene, clone size, D gene, CDR3 DNA, CDR3 protein. The D gene is left open where the match is weak. The size field is filled for only some rows; it gives once, few, many or a size class.

v_call: TRBV7-6
j_call: TRBJ2-6
clone_size: NA
d_call: NA
cdr3_nt: TGTGCCAGCTCTGCCGTCGGCCGCCCTCTCTCGGGGGCCAACGTCCTGACTTTC
cdr3_aa: CASSAVGRPLSGANVLTF

v_call: TRBV27
j_call: TRBJ1-6
clone_size: few
d_call: NA
cdr3_nt: TGTGCCAGCAGTTTTATGAGGGAAAATTCACCCCTCCACTTT
cdr3_aa: CASSFMRENSPLHF

v_call: TRBV20-1
j_call: TRBJ2-5
clone_size: NA
d_call: NA
cdr3_nt: TGCAGTGCCAGACTGTATGGGGGCCAAGAGACCCAGTACTTC
cdr3_aa: CSARLYGGQETQYF

v_call: TRBV12-3/TRBV12-4
j_call: TRBJ2-1
clone_size: few
d_call: TRBD2
cdr3_nt: TGTGCCAGCAGTCCACTGGGACTAGCCCTCGGCAATGAGCAGTTCTTC
cdr3_aa: CASSPLGLALGNEQFF

v_call: TRBV29-1
j_call: TRBJ2-3
clone_size: few
d_call: TRBD1
cdr3_nt: TGCAGCGTTGATATGACAGGGGGCCGCGAAACAGATACGCAGTATTTT
cdr3_aa: CSVDMTGGRETDTQYF

v_call: TRBV4-1
j_call: TRBJ2-5
clone_size: few
d_call: NA
cdr3_nt: TGCGCCAGCAGCCAAGCCCCGACGGAAGAGACCCAGTACTTC
cdr3_aa: CASSQAPTEETQYF

v_call: TRBV4-1
j_call: TRBJ2-7
clone_size: NA
d_call: NA
cdr3_nt: TGCGCCAGCAGCCAAGGCATAGGTGGTTACGAGCAGTACTTC
cdr3_aa: CASSQGIGGYEQYF

v_call: TRBV5-1
j_call: TRBJ2-3
clone_size: NA
d_call: TRBD2
cdr3_nt: TGCGCCAGCAGCTTAAACGGGGGGGCCCCAGATACGCAGTATTTT
cdr3_aa: CASSLNGGAPDTQYF

v_call: TRBV12-3/TRBV12-4
j_call: TRBJ2-7
clone_size: NA
d_call: TRBD1
cdr3_nt: TGTGCCAGCAGTTCGACAGGGGATCGGGGAGAGATAGGGGGGCAGTACTTC
cdr3_aa: CASSSTGDRGEIGGQYF

v_call: TRBV20-1
j_call: TRBJ2-3
clone_size: many
d_call: TRBD2
cdr3_nt: TGCAGTGCTAGCGGGGGGGCCACAGATACGCAGTATTTT
cdr3_aa: CSASGGATDTQYF

v_call: TRBV29-1
j_call: TRBJ1-3
clone_size: NA
d_call: TRBD1
cdr3_nt: TGCAGCGTTGAGACAGGGGGAAGAAACACCATATATTTT
cdr3_aa: CSVETGGRNTIYF

v_call: TRBV29-1
j_call: TRBJ2-1
clone_size: NA
d_call: TRBD2
cdr3_nt: TGCAGCGTTGTGGGGTTCGGGGGAGGGGTGGGGAATGAGCAGTTCTTC
cdr3_aa: CSVVGFGGGVGNEQFF

v_call: TRBV4-2
j_call: TRBJ2-5
clone_size: many
d_call: NA
cdr3_nt: TGTGCCAGCAGCCAACCTTCCCCGGGGGAGACCCAGTACTTC
cdr3_aa: CASSQPSPGETQYF

v_call: TRBV24-1
j_call: TRBJ2-3
clone_size: few
d_call: NA
cdr3_nt: TGTGCCACCAGTCCGCACAGGGAAGGTTTCGATACGCAGTATTTT
cdr3_aa: CATSPHREGFDTQYF

v_call: TRBV6-5
j_call: TRBJ2-7
clone_size: few
d_call: NA
cdr3_nt: TGTGCCAGCAGGTCACTAGCAACCGAGCAGTACTTC
cdr3_aa: CASRSLATEQYF

v_call: TRBV6-1
j_call: TRBJ2-3
clone_size: NA
d_call: TRBD2
cdr3_nt: TGTGCCAGCAGCTCTAGCGGGGGGGCCCCAGATACGCAGTATTTT
cdr3_aa: CASSSSGGAPDTQYF

v_call: TRBV5-4
j_call: TRBJ2-1
clone_size: few
d_call: NA
cdr3_nt: TGTGCCAGCAGCTTGACGGGGGGCGTCTACAATGAGCAGTTCTTC
cdr3_aa: CASSLTGGVYNEQFF

v_call: TRBV12-3/TRBV12-4
j_call: TRBJ2-7
clone_size: few
d_call: NA
cdr3_nt: TGTGCCAGCAGCCCTTTCGCCCAGCAGGGTTCCGAGCAGTACTTC
cdr3_aa: CASSPFAQQGSEQYF

v_call: TRBV7-2
j_call: TRBJ2-1
clone_size: few
d_call: TRBD1
cdr3_nt: TGTGCCAGCAGCTTCGGGACAGGGAGAGGGTATGAGCAGTTCTTC
cdr3_aa: CASSFGTGRGYEQFF

v_call: TRBV12-3/TRBV12-4
j_call: TRBJ1-1
clone_size: few
d_call: NA
cdr3_nt: TGTGCCAGCAGTTTAAAGCGGAACACTGAAGCTTTCTTT
cdr3_aa: CASSLKRNTEAFF

v_call: TRBV12-3/TRBV12-4
j_call: TRBJ1-4
clone_size: few
d_call: NA
cdr3_nt: TGTGCCAGCAGTTTATCGGGGGCTCCGACTAATGAAAAACTGTTTTTT
cdr3_aa: CASSLSGAPTNEKLFF

v_call: TRBV11-2
j_call: TRBJ2-1
clone_size: NA
d_call: TRBD1
cdr3_nt: TGTGCCAGCAGCCCAGGACAGGGTTACTACAATGAGCAGTTCTTC
cdr3_aa: CASSPGQGYYNEQFF